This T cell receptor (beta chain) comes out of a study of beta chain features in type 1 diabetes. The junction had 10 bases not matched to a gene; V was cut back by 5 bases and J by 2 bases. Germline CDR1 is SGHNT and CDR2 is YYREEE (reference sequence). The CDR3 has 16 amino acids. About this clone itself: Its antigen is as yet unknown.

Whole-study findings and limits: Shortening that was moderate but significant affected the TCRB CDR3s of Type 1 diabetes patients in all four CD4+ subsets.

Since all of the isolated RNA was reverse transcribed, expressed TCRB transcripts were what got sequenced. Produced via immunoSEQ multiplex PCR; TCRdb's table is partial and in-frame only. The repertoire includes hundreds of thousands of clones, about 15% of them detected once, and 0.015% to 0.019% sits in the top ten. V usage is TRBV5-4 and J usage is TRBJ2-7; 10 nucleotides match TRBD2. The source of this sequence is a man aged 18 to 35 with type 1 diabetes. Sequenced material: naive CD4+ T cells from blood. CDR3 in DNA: TGTGCCAGCAGTCCTAAAGGAGGACTAGCGGCCTACGAGCAGTACTTC. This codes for CASSPKGGLAAYEQYF.